The rows below give T cell receptor beta chains drawn from one sample of a study of T-cell memory formation after mild COVID-19. TCRdb analysed the 5' RACE reads with MiXCR anew, one entry per CDR3 protein. The sample includes about 210,000 distinct CDR3 sequences, roughly 27% seen only once; the top ten take 9.5% to 12%. Sequenced sample: PBMCs or a T cell subset sorted from them (not recorded which). These receptors were obtained from an adult woman who had mild COVID-19 (a few samples of this study predate the infection). Cell type and time point are not known. The CDR3 runs from the conserved cysteine through the conserved F or W. Each record gives: D gene, clone size, V gene, J gene, CDR3 DNA, CDR3 protein. The D gene is left open where the match is weak. For some rows the clone size is stated as once, few or many, or as a class when expanded; others skip it.

TRBD2	NA	TRBV2	TRBJ2-7	TGTGCCAGCAGTGAATCTAGCGGGGCCCACGAGCAGTACTTC	CASSESSGAHEQYF
NA	NA	TRBV5-1	TRBJ2-2	TGCGCCAGCAGCTTCCGACTAGCGAACACCGGGGAGCTGTTTTTT	CASSFRLANTGELFF
TRBD1	few	TRBV5-1	TRBJ2-7	TGCGCCAGCAGCCGGACAGGGGACTACGAGCAGTACTTC	CASSRTGDYEQYF
TRBD2	NA	TRBV4-3	TRBJ2-7	TGCGCCAGCAGCCAAGAACCACTAGCGGGAGACGCCCACGAGCAGTACTTC	CASSQEPLAGDAHEQYF
TRBD2	few	TRBV6-5	TRBJ2-7	TGTGCCAGCAGTTATCAAGCGGGGGGGCCCCACGAGCAGTACTTC	CASSYQAGGPHEQYF
NA	NA	TRBV3-1	TRBJ1-1	TGTGCCAGCAGCCAAGCCGGGACCGGCACTGAAGCTTTCTTT	CASSQAGTGTEAFF
NA	NA	TRBV27	TRBJ1-1	TGTGCCAGCAGTTTATCTGGAGGGGGGAACACTGAAGCTTTCTTT	CASSLSGGGNTEAFF
TRBD1	NA	TRBV7-9	TRBJ2-5	TGTGCCAGCAGCTCCCGGGACAGGGGGCGAGAGACCCAGTACTTC	CASSSRDRGRETQYF
NA	NA	TRBV20-1	TRBJ2-5	TGCAGTGCTAGAGATAAAGTAGGGCAGCAGGCTGAAGAGACCCAGTACTTC	CSARDKVGQQAEETQYF
NA	NA	TRBV20-1	TRBJ1-1	TGCAGTGCTAGGGGTCCCCAGGACGGAGCTTTCTTT	CSARGPQDGAFF
NA	few	TRBV7-9	TRBJ2-2	TGTGCCAGCAGCTTAGGCCCCGGGGCCTTAACGAACACCGGGGAGCTGTTTTTT	CASSLGPGALTNTGELFF
NA	few	TRBV5-1	TRBJ1-2	TGCGCCAGCAGCTTGGTCTCCGGCTATGGCTACACCTTC	CASSLVSGYGYTF
NA	NA	TRBV12-3/TRBV12-4	TRBJ2-7	TGTGCCACCAGGGGTTGGAAGCTCTTACTGGGGGAGCAGTACTTC	CATRGWKLLLGEQYF
NA	NA	TRBV19	TRBJ1-1	TGTGCCAGTAGTACATTGACAGGATGGAACACTGAAGCTTTCTTT	CASSTLTGWNTEAFF
NA	NA	TRBV18	TRBJ1-5	TGTGCCAGCTCACGGGCTGTCGCGGGGGGCTCGGATCAGCCCCAGCATTTT	CASSRAVAGGSDQPQHF
NA	NA	TRBV24-1	TRBJ1-1	TGTGCCACCAGTTCAGGGGCGAACACTGAAGCTTTCTTT	CATSSGANTEAFF
NA	NA	TRBV7-9	TRBJ2-7	TGTGCCAGCAGCGACTACAGGGACCACTCCTACGAGCAGTACTTC	CASSDYRDHSYEQYF
TRBD1	NA	TRBV4-1	TRBJ1-5	TGCGCCAGCAGCACGGACAGGGTGGGCAATCAGCCCCAGCATTTT	CASSTDRVGNQPQHF
TRBD2	NA	TRBV10-3	TRBJ2-3	TGTGCCATCTCCCGGACTAGCGGAGTCACAGATACGCAGTATTTT	CAISRTSGVTDTQYF
NA	many	TRBV12-3/TRBV12-4	TRBJ1-5	TGTGCCAGCAGTTTAGGGTTCGTGCAGCCCCAGCATTTT	CASSLGFVQPQHF
NA	few	TRBV30	TRBJ2-1	TGTGCCTGGAGGGTCTACAATGAGCAGTTCTTC	CAWRVYNEQFF
NA	NA	TRBV27	TRBJ2-3	TGTGCCAGCGCGTTTAGGGACGGCGCAGATACGCAGTATTTT	CASAFRDGADTQYF
NA	NA	TRBV30	TRBJ2-7	TGTGCCTGGAGTGTGCGATCCGGGGCCTACGAGCAGTACTTC	CAWSVRSGAYEQYF
NA	NA	TRBV18	TRBJ1-2	TGTGCCAGCTCACCCTCCGCGGCAGGTGCGGAAAACTATGGCTACACCTTC	CASSPSAAGAENYGYTF
NA	NA	TRBV3-1	TRBJ2-3	TGTGCCAGCAGCCAAGGATGGACGCAGTATTTT	CASSQGWTQYF
TRBD2	few	TRBV5-1	TRBJ2-1	TGCGCCAGCAGCTTTACTAGCGGAGGCTCCTACAATGAGCAGTTCTTC	CASSFTSGGSYNEQFF
NA	NA	TRBV29-1	TRBJ2-7	TGCAGCGTTGAAGAAGCGAACGAGCAGTACTTC	CSVEEANEQYF
NA	many	TRBV4-3	TRBJ2-2	TGCGCCAGCAGCCAAGGACGGGACTTCAACACCGGGGAGCTGTTTTTT	CASSQGRDFNTGELFF
NA	few	TRBV7-2	TRBJ2-7	TGTGCCAGCAGCTTCCAAGGAGGGCTGCCCGCCTACGAGCAGTACTTC	CASSFQGGLPAYEQYF
NA	few	TRBV7-9	TRBJ2-1	TGTGCCAGCAGCTTAGCGTTCGGACCCTACAATGAGCAGTTCTTC	CASSLAFGPYNEQFF
NA	few	TRBV9	TRBJ2-7	TGTGCCAGCAGCCCTAGTTTTGGAGGCGAGCAGTACTTC	CASSPSFGGEQYF
NA	NA	TRBV6-5	TRBJ1-1	TGTGCCAGCAGTTACTCGTCCCGAAGGGGGAACACTGAAGCTTTCTTT	CASSYSSRRGNTEAFF
TRBD1	few	TRBV4-2	TRBJ2-7	TGTGCCAGCAGCCAACGAACAGGGGGCGAGCAGTACTTC	CASSQRTGGEQYF
TRBD2	NA	TRBV7-2	TRBJ2-1	TGTGCCAGCAGCAGGTCTGGCGGGAGATCGAATGAGCAGTTCTTC	CASSRSGGRSNEQFF
NA	NA	TRBV7-3	TRBJ2-2	TGTGCCAGCAGCCGTAGCAGGGACGCGAACACCGGGGAGCTGTTTTTT	CASSRSRDANTGELFF
NA	few	TRBV7-2	TRBJ2-2	TGTGCCAGCAGACCTCAGGACACGGCGAACACCGGGGAGCTGTTTTTT	CASRPQDTANTGELFF
TRBD1	few	TRBV14	TRBJ2-7	TGTGCCAGCAGCCAGATGACAGGGGACTACGAGCAGTACTTC	CASSQMTGDYEQYF
TRBD2	few	TRBV24-1	TRBJ2-1	TGTGCCACCAGTGGTAAAGGGGGACTAGCGGCATACAATGAGCAGTTCTTC	CATSGKGGLAAYNEQFF
NA	NA	TRBV5-1	TRBJ2-3	TGCGCCAGCAGAAGAACCCTATCCCAAGCGTCAGATACGCAGTATTTT	CASRRTLSQASDTQYF
TRBD2	NA	TRBV3-1	TRBJ2-7	TGTGCCAGCAGCCTCGGGGCGGGAGCCGAGCAGTACTTC	CASSLGAGAEQYF
TRBD2	few	TRBV13	TRBJ2-7	TGTGCCAGCAGTTACCCAGCGGGGGGGGTTAACGAGCAGTACTTC	CASSYPAGGVNEQYF
NA	NA	TRBV7-3	TRBJ2-3	TGTGCCAGCAGCCCTACAGGGACCACAGATACGCAGTATTTT	CASSPTGTTDTQYF
NA	many	TRBV7-6	TRBJ2-7	TGTGCCAGCAGCTTATCCGGGAGTGCCTACGAGCAGTACTTC	CASSLSGSAYEQYF
NA	NA	TRBV7-6	TRBJ2-1	TGTGCCAGCAGCCAACTGCTTCCCAATGAGCAGTTCTTC	CASSQLLPNEQFF
NA	few	TRBV27	TRBJ2-7	TGTGCCAGCAGTTTATCCGGGACTGGGGCCTACGAGCAGTACTTC	CASSLSGTGAYEQYF
TRBD1	few	TRBV20-1	TRBJ1-2	TGCAGTGCTTATCCAGGGGGGCGAGACTATGGCTACACCTTC	CSAYPGGRDYGYTF
NA	NA	TRBV9	TRBJ1-1	TGTGCCAGCAGCGTAGTTGGTGGGAAAAGGACTGAAGCTTTCTTT	CASSVVGGKRTEAFF
TRBD1	NA	TRBV12-3/TRBV12-4	TRBJ1-2	TGTGCCAGCAGTTTGGACAGGACTAACTATGGCTACACCTTC	CASSLDRTNYGYTF
TRBD2	few	TRBV7-8	TRBJ2-2	TGTGCCAGCAGCGCCCCGGGACTAGCGGGAACCGGGGAGCTGTTTTTT	CASSAPGLAGTGELFF
TRBD1	few	TRBV5-1	TRBJ1-4	TGCGCCAGCAGCCGGGGCGGGACAGGGGTTGAAAAACTGTTTTTT	CASSRGGTGVEKLFF
NA	NA	TRBV10-3	TRBJ1-1	TGTGCCATCAGTGAGGCCCGCGGGGGGCACGGCACTGAAGCTTTCTTT	CAISEARGGHGTEAFF
NA	few	TRBV12-3/TRBV12-4	TRBJ1-4	TGTGCCAGCAGTTTTGGAAAGGGTAGTGAAAAACTGTTTTTT	CASSFGKGSEKLFF
NA	once	TRBV18	TRBJ1-2	TGTGCCAGCTCAGCCAGACAGGCGCTAGACTATGGCTACACCTTC	CASSARQALDYGYTF
NA	few	TRBV18	TRBJ1-1	TGTGCCAGCTCACCAGATGTAAGGGCGGGTGTGACTGAAGCTTTCTTT	CASSPDVRAGVTEAFF
NA	few	TRBV4-3	TRBJ2-3	TGCGCCAGCAGCCAAGAAGGCAGCACAGATACGCAGTATTTT	CASSQEGSTDTQYF